The T cell receptor beta chain under discussion was sequenced for a study of T-cell reconstitution after alpha-beta-depleted transplantation in children listed by TCRdb under 2016. With regard to the full study: The study quantitatively tracked T-cell immune reconstitution after TCRalphabeta/CD19-depleted allogeneic hematopoietic cell transplantation in children using TCR repertoire profiling.

The method was PCR. This sample was sequenced with an Illumina HiSeq 2500. Molecular barcoding was employed in the preparation of TCR libraries, with unique molecular identifiers being used to normalize TCRbeta repertoire quantification. Starting from the raw public reads, TCRdb applied fastp trimming at Q25, assembled clones with MiXCR and retained in-frame beta chains. Duplicate CDR3 protein sequences are folded into a single record with the most common DNA and genes. For this sample the table gives a few hundred thousand distinct CDR3 sequences, of which 13% were detected only once. The ten biggest clones cover around 4% of the sample. Trimming takes 1 base from V and 6 bases from J, and the germline ends sit 18 bases apart. Taken from the germline V gene, the CDR1 and CDR2 loops are LGHNA and YSLEER. Its CDR3 holds 17 amino acids, cysteine through phenylalanine. Only CDR3 DNA remains: 51 bases, in frame from the first base.

With respect to this clonotype: Its antigen specificity is not known. No quality values exist for individual bases; no much larger clone is one base distant.

The specimen comprised PBMCs, sampled from the stem cell graft. The rearrangement combines TRBV4-3 with TRBJ1-4; matching of 6 bases hints at TRBD1 as the D gene. This TCR came from a human donor who donated a stem cell graft to a child with Fanconi anemia. The CDR3 protein is CASSQGAGGSLYEKLFF. The DNA sequence is TGCGCCAGCAGCCAAGGAGCGGGGGGCAGCCTTTATGAAAAACTGTTTTTT.